The 15 T cell receptor beta chains listed next were all sequenced from one sample in a study of blood T cell repertoires in COVID-19. Repertoires were generated with immunoSEQ multiplex PCR, while TCRdb's copy carries only in-frame clones and drops some. The sample shows 40,000 to 55,000 clones, about nine tenths of them seen only once. Sequencing was done on a sample of peripheral blood. These receptors came from a man aged 65-85 years with active COVID-19.

The V gene is TRBV5-1, the J gene TRBJ2-1, with 10 positions matching TRBD2. Germline-derived CDR1 and CDR2 are SGHRS and YFSETQ. The CDR3 extends over 19 amino acids. V was clipped by 4 bases and J by 0 bases; unmatched bases: 13. DNA of the CDR3: TGCGCCAGCAGCCCCGGGGAGGGGCTAGCGGGGGTCTCCTACAATGAGCAGTTCTTC. Protein product: CASSPGEGLAGVSYNEQFF.

This clone was detected once. This chain joins TRBV2 and TRBJ2-5; a possible D gene is TRBD2 (9 bases). This CDR3 region has 19 residues. From germline, CDR1 is SNHLY and CDR2 FYNNEI. V was cut by 1 base and J by 5 bases, with 26 bases left in between. CDR3 DNA: TGTGCCAGCAGTGAAGGCGCCAGGGGGCGCGGGGGGGGCGTGGAGACCCAGTACTTC. It yields the protein CASSEGARGRGGGVETQYF. The full variable domain, in which reference TRBV2 and TRBJ2-5 provide the parts outside the CDR3, is EPEVTQTPSHQVTQMGQEVILRCVPISNHLYFYWYRQILGQKVEFLVSFYNNEISEKSEIFDDQFSVERPDGSNFTLKIRSTKLEDSAMYFCASSEGARGRGGGVETQYFGPGTRLLVL.

The chain employs TRBV19 and TRBJ2-2, with 7 bases aligning to TRBD2. The CDR3 totals 14 residues. J was trimmed by 4 bases and V by 9 bases; bases with no gene match: 8. CDR1 LNHDA and CDR2 SQIVND come from the germline V gene (reference sequence). The CDR3 DNA sequence: TGTGCCAGCCAAGCGCGGGGGAGCACCGGGGAGCTGTTTTTT. It codes for CASQARGSTGELFF.

The V call is TRBV7-3, the J call TRBJ2-3; the match to TRBD1 covers 8 bases. Germline V gene sequence: CDR1 SGHTA, CDR2 FQGTGA. The J segment lost 4 bases and the V segment lost 1 base, leaving 10 bases of the junction unmatched. The CDR3 contains 17 residues. The CDR3 reads CASSLRADRDGPDTQYF. The DNA of the CDR3 is TGTGCCAGCAGCTTAAGGGCGGACAGGGATGGACCAGATACGCAGTATTTT.

The chain uses TRBV7-8 and TRBJ2-1, with 8 bases aligning to TRBD2. Germline V gene data show CDR1 as SGHVS and CDR2 as FQNEAQ. CDR3 size: 15 residues. J lost 2 bases, V lost 3 bases, and 3 bases had no gene match. In DNA form, the CDR3 reads TGTGCCAGCAGCTTCATAGCGGGGCCCTACAATGAGCAGTTCTTC. Encoded protein: CASSFIAGPYNEQFF. Using reference TRBV7-8 and TRBJ2-1 for the parts outside the CDR3, the full variable domain is GAGVSQSPRYKVAKRGQDVALRCDPISGHVSLFWYQQALGQGPEFLTYFQNEAQLDKSGLPSDRFFAERPEGSVSTLKIQRTQQEDSAVYLCASSFIAGPYNEQFFGPGTRLTVL.

The rearrangement links TRBV4-3 to TRBJ2-1; D is ambiguous. There are 15 residues in the CDR3. Germline-derived CDR1 and CDR2 are LGHNA and YSLEER. V was clipped by 1 base and J by 4 bases, with 11 bases between them. The CDR3 DNA reads as TGCGCCAGCAGCCAAGGACTCGGCGGATACAATGAGCAGTTCTTC. Translating it yields CASSQGLGGYNEQFF.

This chain links TRBV7-8 with TRBJ1-6, with TRBD1 matching over 8 bases. Germline lookup yields CDR1 SGHVS and CDR2 FQNEAQ. This CDR3 is built from 15 residues. V shed 6 bases and J 5 bases; nucleotides not matched to a gene: 6. Written as DNA, the CDR3 is TGTGCCAGCAGAAAAAACAGGGGGGATAATTCACCCCTCCACTTT. It translates to CASRKNRGDNSPLHF.

The chain combines TRBV19 with TRBJ1-1, with D perhaps matching TRBD1 (5 bases). V was clipped by 7 bases and J by 3 bases, with 15 bases between them. Per the germline V gene, CDR1 is LNHDA and CDR2 is SQIVND (reference sequence). The CDR3 is 14 residues long. The DNA of the CDR3 is TGTGCCAGTACAATCCAGGGTTGGGACACTGAAGCTTTCTTT. Translation: CASTIQGWDTEAFF.

The chain is built from TRBV5-1 and TRBJ2-3; 7 positions agree with TRBD1. Germline trimming cut 4 bases from V and 2 bases from J; bases unmatched to any gene: 4. Germline V CDR1 and CDR2: SGHRS, YFSETQ. The CDR3 totals 14 residues. For the CDR3, the DNA is TGCGCCAGCAGCGGGGACAGCCACACAGATACGCAGTATTTT. It yields the protein CASSGDSHTDTQYF.

The chain links TRBV6-1 to TRBJ2-5, with 7 bases that match TRBD2. The V gene end was trimmed by 2 bases and the J gene end by 5 bases; junction bases not matched to a gene: 5. Germline CDR1 reads MNHNS; CDR2 reads SASEGT. The CDR3 runs to 14 residues. CDR3 DNA: TGTGCCAGCAGTGAAACTGGCGGGAGCGAGACCCAGTACTTC. Its translation: CASSETGGSETQYF.

This chain links TRBV2 with TRBJ1-2; TRBD1 aligns across 7 bases. V lost 6 bases, J lost 2 bases, and 9 bases stayed unmatched. Germline V lookup: CDR1 SNHLY, CDR2 FYNNEI. The CDR3 totals 15 residues. The CDR3 is CASSLQGKGNYGYTF. In DNA, the CDR3 is TGTGCCAGCAGCTTACAGGGGAAGGGGAACTATGGCTACACCTTC.

The genes are TRBV2 and TRBJ1-1; TRBD1 matches at 8 bases. The germline CDR1 and CDR2 sequences are SNHLY and FYNNEI. The V segment lost 5 bases and the J segment 3 bases; nucleotides outside the gene matches: 2. The CDR3 is 13 amino acids. CDR3 amino acids: CASSKDRDTEAFF. In DNA form, the CDR3 reads TGTGCCAGCAGTAAGGACAGGGACACTGAAGCTTTCTTT.

The V call is TRBV9, the J call TRBJ2-7; 11 bases align to TRBD1. CDR1 is SGDLS, CDR2 YYNGEE, per germline. The CDR3 runs 13 residues. J gave up 4 bases and V 5 bases, and 2 bases lay outside the gene matches. DNA for the CDR3: TGTGCCAGCAGTGGGACAGGGGGGTACGAGCAGTACTTC. Protein: CASSGTGGYEQYF.

This clone was counted once. The genes are TRBV5-3 and TRBJ1-5; perhaps TRBD1 as D (6 bases). TRBV5-3 has ORF status, its function being uncertain. V was cut by 0 bases and J by 7 bases, with 20 bases left in between. This CDR3 spans 17 amino acids. In DNA, the CDR3 is TGTGCCAGAAGCTTGGACCGGACACAGGGTTTTGGACAGCCCCAGCATTTT. Protein: CARSLDRTQGFGQPQHF.

This clone was detected only once. The chain uses TRBV5-4 and TRBJ2-7, with a tentative D call TRBD2 (5 bases). The CDR3 spans 15 residues. Germline CDR1 is SGHNT and CDR2 is YYREEE (reference sequence). Trimming cost V 0 bases and J 1 base, with 11 bases left between them. CDR3 protein: CASSLEVGKSYEQYF. CDR3 sequence (DNA): TGTGCCAGCAGCTTGGAGGTCGGGAAATCCTACGAGCAGTACTTC.